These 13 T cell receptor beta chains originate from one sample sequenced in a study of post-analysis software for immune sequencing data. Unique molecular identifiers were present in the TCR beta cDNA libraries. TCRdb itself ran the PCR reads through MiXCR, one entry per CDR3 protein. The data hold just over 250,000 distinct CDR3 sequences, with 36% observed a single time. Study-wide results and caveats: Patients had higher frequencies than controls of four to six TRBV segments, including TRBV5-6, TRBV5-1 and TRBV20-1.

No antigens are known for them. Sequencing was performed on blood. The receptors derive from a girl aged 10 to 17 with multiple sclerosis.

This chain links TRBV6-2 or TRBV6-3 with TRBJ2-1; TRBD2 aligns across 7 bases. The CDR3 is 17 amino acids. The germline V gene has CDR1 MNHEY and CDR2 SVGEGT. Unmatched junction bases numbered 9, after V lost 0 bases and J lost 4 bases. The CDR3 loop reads CASSYSAPAGLYNEQFF. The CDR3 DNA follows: TGTGCCAGCAGTTACTCGGCACCAGCGGGGTTATACAATGAGCAGTTCTTC.

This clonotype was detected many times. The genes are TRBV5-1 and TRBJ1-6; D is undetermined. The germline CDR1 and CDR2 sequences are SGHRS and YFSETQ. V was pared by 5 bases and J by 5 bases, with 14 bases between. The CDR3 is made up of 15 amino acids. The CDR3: CASRGALNNNSPLHF. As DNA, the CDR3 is TGCGCCAGCAGGGGCGCCCTCAATAATAATTCACCCCTCCACTTT.

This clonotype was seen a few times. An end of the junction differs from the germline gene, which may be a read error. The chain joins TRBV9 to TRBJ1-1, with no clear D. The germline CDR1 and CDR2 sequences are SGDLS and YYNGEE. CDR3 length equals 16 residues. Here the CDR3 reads CTSSLRGLATDTEAFF. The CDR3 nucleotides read TGTACCAGCAGCCTACGCGGTCTCGCTACGGACACTGAAGCTTTCTTT.

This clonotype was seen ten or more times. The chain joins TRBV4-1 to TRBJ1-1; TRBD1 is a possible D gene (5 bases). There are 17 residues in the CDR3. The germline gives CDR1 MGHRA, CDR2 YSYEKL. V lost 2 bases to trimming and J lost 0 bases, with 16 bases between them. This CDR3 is CASSQISRERMNTEAFF. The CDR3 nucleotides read TGCGCCAGCAGCCAAATAAGCAGGGAAAGAATGAACACTGAAGCTTTCTTT.

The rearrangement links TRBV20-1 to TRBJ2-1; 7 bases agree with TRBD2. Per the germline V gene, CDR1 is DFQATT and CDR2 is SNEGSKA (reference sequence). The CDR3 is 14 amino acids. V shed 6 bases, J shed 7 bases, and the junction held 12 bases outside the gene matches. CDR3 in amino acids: CSAGQGVGRNEQFF. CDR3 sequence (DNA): TGCAGTGCCGGCCAGGGCGTCGGGAGGAATGAGCAGTTCTTC.

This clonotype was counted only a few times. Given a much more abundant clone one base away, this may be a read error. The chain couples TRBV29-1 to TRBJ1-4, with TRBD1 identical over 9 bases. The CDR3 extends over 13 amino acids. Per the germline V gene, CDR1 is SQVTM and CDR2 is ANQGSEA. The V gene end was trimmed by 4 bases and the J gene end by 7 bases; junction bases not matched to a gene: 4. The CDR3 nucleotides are TGCAGCGTTGCGGGGACAGGGAGTGAAAAACTGTTTTTT. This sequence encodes CSVAGTGSEKLFF.

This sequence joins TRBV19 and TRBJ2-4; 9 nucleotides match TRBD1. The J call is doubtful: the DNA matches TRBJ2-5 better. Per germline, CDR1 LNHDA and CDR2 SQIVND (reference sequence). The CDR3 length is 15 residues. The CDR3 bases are TGTGCCAGTAGTCAGGCTCGGACAGGGGAAGAGACCCAGTACTTC. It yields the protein CASSQARTGEETQYF.

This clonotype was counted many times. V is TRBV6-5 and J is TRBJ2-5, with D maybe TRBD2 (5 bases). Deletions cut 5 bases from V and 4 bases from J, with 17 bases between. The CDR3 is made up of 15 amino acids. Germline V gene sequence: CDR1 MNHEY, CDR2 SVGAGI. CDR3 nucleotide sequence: TGTGCCAGCAGTCACGGGGTTTCCCCAGGAGAGACCCAGTACTTC. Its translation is CASSHGVSPGETQYF.

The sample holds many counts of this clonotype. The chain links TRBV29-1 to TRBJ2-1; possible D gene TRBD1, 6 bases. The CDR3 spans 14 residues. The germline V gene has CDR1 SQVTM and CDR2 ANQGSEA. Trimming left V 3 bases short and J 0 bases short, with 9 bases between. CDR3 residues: CSVEQGSSYNEQFF. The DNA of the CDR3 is TGCAGCGTTGAGCAGGGGAGCTCCTACAATGAGCAGTTCTTC.

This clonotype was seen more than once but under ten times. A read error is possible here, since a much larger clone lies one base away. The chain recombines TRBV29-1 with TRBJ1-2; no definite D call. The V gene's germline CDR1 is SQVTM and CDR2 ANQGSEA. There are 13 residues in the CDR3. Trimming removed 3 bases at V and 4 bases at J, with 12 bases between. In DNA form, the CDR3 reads TGCAGCGTTGAGACCGACGCTCGCTATGGCTACACCTTC. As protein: CSVETDARYGYTF. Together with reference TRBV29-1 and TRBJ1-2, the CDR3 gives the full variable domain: SAVISQKPSRDICQRGTSLTIQCQVDSQVTMMFWYRQQPGQSLTLIATANQGSEATYESGFVIDKFPISRPNLTFSTLTVSNMSPEDSSIYLCSVETDARYGYTFGSGTRLTVV.

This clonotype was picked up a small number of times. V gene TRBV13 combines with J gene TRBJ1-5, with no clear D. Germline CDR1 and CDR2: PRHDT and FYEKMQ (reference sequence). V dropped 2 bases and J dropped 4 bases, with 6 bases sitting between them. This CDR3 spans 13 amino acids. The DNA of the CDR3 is TGTGCCAGCAGCTTATCACGGAATCAGCCCCAGCATTTT. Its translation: CASSLSRNQPQHF.

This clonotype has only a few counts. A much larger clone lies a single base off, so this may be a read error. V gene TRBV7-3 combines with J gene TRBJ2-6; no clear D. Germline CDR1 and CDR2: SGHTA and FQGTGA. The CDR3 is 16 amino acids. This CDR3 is CASSVVTPSEANVLTF. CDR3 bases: TGTGCCAGCAGCGTCGTGACACCCTCTGAGGCCAACGTCCTGACTTTC.

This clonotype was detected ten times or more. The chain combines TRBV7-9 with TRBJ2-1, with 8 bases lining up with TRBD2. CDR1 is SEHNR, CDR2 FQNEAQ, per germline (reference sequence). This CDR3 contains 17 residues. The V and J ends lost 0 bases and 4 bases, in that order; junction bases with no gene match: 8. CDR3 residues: CASSLARGGTSYNEQFF. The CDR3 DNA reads TGTGCCAGCAGCTTAGCCCGGGGGGGGACTTCTTACAATGAGCAGTTCTTC.